This T cell receptor beta chain was retrieved from a study of a mutant IDH1 vaccine in newly diagnosed glioma (TCRdb year 2021). Study-level background: Patients received eight vaccinations in weeks 1, 3, 5, 7, 11, 15, 19 and 23, corresponding to visits V03 through V10. Of the 32 patients who were treated, about 62% were male and roughly 38% were female, and the mean age was around 41 years. Peripheral blood samples were drawn at six visits, namely V03 (baseline), V05, V07, V10, V12 and V13. Longitudinal TCRB deep sequencing was performed for roughly 24 treated patients wherever samples were available for exploratory analyses. Vaccination was initiated 4-6 weeks after radiotherapy alone, or concurrently with temozolomide cycles in the chemotherapy-containing groups. Before enrollment, patients had received standard therapy of radiotherapy alone, temozolomide alone, or radiochemotherapy with temozolomide; most received the combination.

V gives up 5 bases and J gives up 0 bases, and the segment between their germline ends measures 23 bases. Reading the germline V gene gives CDR1 SNHLY and CDR2 FYNNEI. The CDR3, cysteine through phenylalanine, is 19 amino acids long. The DNA shown is the 57-base CDR3, in frame from base 1. Library preparation was by the immunoSEQ multiplex PCR assay. The hsTCRB Kit was used according to the manufacturer's protocol to amplify rearranged TCR beta chain sequences. Sequencing of TCRB libraries was carried out on an Illumina MiSeq. Per the original workflow: The proprietary platform of the kit vendor was used for demultiplexing, trimming and gene mapping. TCRdb retrieved this table from immuneACCESS and kept in-frame rearrangements only. Not all clones are present; in checked studies, unresolved V genes account for under half, and no reason is known for the remainder. The DNA gave D and trimming, while V, J and clone size come from that table. This sample has some 27,000 clones in its table, and 60% to 80% of those were observed once. The top ten constitute about 8.4% of the sample.

The sample holds one count of this clone. No antigen is known for it. No much larger clonotype is one base removed from it; base qualities were not supplied. The time point label for this specimen denotes: week 5, during vaccination. Every vaccine dose consisted of 300 ug of a 20-mer mutant IDH1 peptide in Montanide, administered subcutaneously together with topical imiquimod. The donors had newly diagnosed IDH1-mutant astrocytomas of WHO grade 3 or 4 that showed loss of nuclear ATRX. The samples were drawn from NOA16, a multicentre, single-arm, open-label phase I trial in Germany that tested a mutant IDH1 peptide vaccine in humans for the first time. The DNeasy Blood and Tissue Kit was used to extract genomic DNA from EDTA blood for TCRB sequencing. Overall study outcomes, separate from this receptor: The authors noted that analyses of patient blood samples could not be reproduced because of sample limitations. Availability determined which PBMC samples were chosen for TCRB deep sequencing. Pseudoprogression seemed to be unrelated to changes in the top peripheral T cell clonotypes found by TCRB sequencing. Immune responses induced by the vaccine were seen in around 94% of patients across multiple MHC alleles.

This receptor was identified in a middle-aged man with glioma. This sequence uses TRBV2 and TRBJ2-1, with TRBD2 perhaps the D gene, on 6 matching bases. Source: PBMCs, taken from a glioma patient whose treatment included an IDH1 peptide vaccine. CDR3 protein: CASSKRIGTSTGSYNEQFF. The DNA sequence is TGTGCCAGCAGTAAACGGATCGGGACTTCGACCGGCTCCTACAATGAGCAGTTCTTC.